This entry lists 32 T cell receptor beta chains sequenced from one sample in a study of cytomegalovirus exposure and HLA in healthy donors (dated by TCRdb to between 2016 and 2019). Receptor amplification or capture employed the immunoSEQ multiplex PCR assay. For the multiplex PCR, a mixture combining 60 forward primers for TCR Vbeta segments and 13 reverse primers for TCR Jbeta segments was used. Here the immuneACCESS table is served through TCRdb, limited to in-frame sequences with V and J called. Missing clones are a known gap in these copies; in checked studies unresolved V genes cover under half, and the rest lacks a known reason. Counted in this sample were roughly 98,000 clones; about two thirds of them appeared once. The ten largest clones add up to approximately 5% of the sample. Sequenced material: PBMCs. The receptor set was obtained from a woman in her 30s in good health and CMV-seropositive.

This chain links TRBV28 with TRBJ2-5, with TRBD2 matching over 7 bases. Germline CDR1 MDHEN, CDR2 SYDVKM. J lost 1 base, V lost 7 bases, and 6 bases had no gene match. There are 14 residues in the CDR3. The CDR3 bases are TGTGCCAGCATGAAAGCGGGGAGCCAAGAGACCCAGTACTTC. Translation gives CASMKAGSQETQYF.

The chain links TRBV4-2 to TRBJ2-3, with 8 bases matching TRBD2. This CDR3 has 14 residues. The germline V gene encodes CDR1 LGHNA and CDR2 YNFKEQ. J was trimmed by 5 bases and V by 9 bases; bases with no gene match: 10. The CDR3 DNA reads as TGTGCCAGTTCTCCCGGGGGGGCCCAAGATACGCAGTATTTT. Amino acids: CASSPGGAQDTQYF.

This clone was recorded a few times. The chain links TRBV5-6 to TRBJ1-2; the D gene is possibly TRBD1 (5 bases). The CDR3 is 10 residues long. Trimming shortened V by 7 bases and J by 8 bases, and 9 bases separated the two germline ends. Per the germline V gene, CDR1 is SGHDT and CDR2 is YYEEEE. DNA for the CDR3: TGTGCCAGCCCCCCAGGGGGCTACACCTTC. It translates to CASPPGGYTF.

Here the CDR3 DNA reads TGTGCCAGCAGTTTGACAGCCGCCTCCTACGAGCAGTACTTC. It codes for CASSLTAASYEQYF. This rearrangement joins TRBV6-1 to TRBJ2-5, with a weak D call TRBD1 (5 bases). The J call may be in error: the DNA end matches TRBJ2-7 better. Germline V CDR1 and CDR2: MNHNS, SASEGT. This CDR3 is 14 amino acids long.

The chain couples TRBV27 to TRBJ2-3; the D is unclear. V lost 5 bases, J lost 6 bases, and 9 bases lay in between. The CDR3 loop spans 12 amino acids. Germline lookup yields CDR1 MNHEY and CDR2 SMNVEV (reference sequence). Here the CDR3 reads CASSPAADTQYF. The CDR3 DNA reads as TGTGCCAGCAGTCCGGCAGCGGATACGCAGTATTTT.

This clone has a handful of counts. The V call is TRBV18, the J call TRBJ1-1, with 7 bases lining up with TRBD1. Germline V gene sequence: CDR1 KGHSH, CDR2 LQKENI. The ends lost 2 bases at V and 2 bases at J; junction bases unmatched: 11. This CDR3 is built from 17 residues. CDR3 region: CASSPGQAFGPNTEAFF. The CDR3 nucleotides are TGTGCCAGCTCACCAGGACAGGCGTTTGGTCCCAACACTGAAGCTTTCTTT.

The CDR3 reads CATSRGGQSYNEQFF. The CDR3 bases are TGTGCCACCAGCAGAGGGGGACAGTCTTACAATGAGCAGTTCTTC. V and J are TRBV15 and TRBJ2-1; 7 bases match TRBD1. The V gene end was trimmed by 1 base and the J gene end by 4 bases; junction bases not matched to a gene: 4. Germline-derived CDR1 and CDR2 are LNHNV and YYDKDF (reference sequence). This CDR3 contains 15 residues.

This clone was seen ten or more times. This rearrangement joins TRBV27 to TRBJ1-4, with D possibly being TRBD1 (6 bases). The germline V gene has CDR1 MNHEY and CDR2 SMNVEV (reference sequence). The length of the CDR3 is 15 residues. V lost 4 bases and J 6 bases, leaving 15 bases between the germline ends. In DNA form, the CDR3 reads TGTGCCAGCAGTTCTGGACAGCCCGGCTATGAAAAACTGTTTTTT. Encoded protein: CASSSGQPGYEKLFF. Based on the CDR3 plus reference TRBV27 and TRBJ1-4, the full variable domain is EAQVTQNPRYLITVTGKKLTVTCSQNMNHEYMSWYRQDPGLGLRQIYYSMNVEVTDKGDVPEGYKVSRKEKRNFPLILESPSPNQTSLYFCASSSGQPGYEKLFFGSGTQLSVL.

This chain joins TRBV6-1 and TRBJ1-5; no definite D call. This CDR3 is built from 12 residues. Per the germline V gene, CDR1 is MNHNS and CDR2 is SASEGT. V lost 7 bases and J lost 3, with 7 bases in between. CDR3 coding DNA: TGTGCCAGCATGGGCCTCAATCAGCCCCAGCATTTT. This codes for CASMGLNQPQHF.

This chain connects TRBV6-5 to TRBJ1-2, with TRBD1 identical over 9 bases. The CDR3 covers 12 residues. The trim removed 6 bases at V and 11 bases at J, leaving 7 bases unmatched. From germline, CDR1 is MNHEY and CDR2 SVGAGI. The CDR3 nucleotides are TGTGCCAGCAGGGACAGGGGTTTAGGATACACCTTC. Residues: CASRDRGLGYTF.

The V call is TRBV6-1, the J call TRBJ1-1; possible D gene TRBD1, 5 bases. Trimming pared 5 bases from V and 0 bases from J, leaving 13 bases between. The length of the CDR3 is 15 residues. Germline loops: CDR1 MNHNS, CDR2 SASEGT. DNA of the CDR3: TGTGCCAGCAGTTTCGACGGACAATTGAACACTGAAGCTTTCTTT. Translation gives CASSFDGQLNTEAFF.

This sequence joins TRBV7-2 and TRBJ2-5, with 16 bases that match TRBD2. CDR1 and CDR2 (germline): SGHTA, FQGNSA. CDR3 length: 18 residues. V shed 6 bases, J shed 4 bases, and the junction held 11 bases outside the gene matches. CDR3 in DNA: TGTGCCAGCAGACGCGGGACTAGCGGGGGGGTTAGTTTAGAGACCCAGTACTTC. Its translation is CASRRGTSGGVSLETQYF.

This clone has more than one count but fewer than ten. CDR3 nucleotide sequence: TGCGCCAGCAGCTTGTCTAGCGGGGCGGATACGCAGTATTTT. Translating gives CASSLSSGADTQYF. The chain couples TRBV5-1 to TRBJ2-3; 9 positions agree with TRBD2. The CDR3 sequence is 14 residues long. Germline V CDR1 and CDR2: SGHRS, YFSETQ. Trimming at V came to 1 base and at J to 6 bases, leaving 3 bases not matched to a gene.

This clone showed up just once. The chain is built from TRBV10-3 and TRBJ2-3, with TRBD2 as a possible D gene (6 bases). With 0 bases removed from V and 1 base from J, the gap between germline ends came to 14 bases. The length of the CDR3 is 17 residues. Germline V gives CDR1 ENHRY, CDR2 SYGVKD. Here the CDR3 reads CAISESPFGGGTDTQYF. As DNA, the CDR3 is TGTGCCATCAGTGAGTCACCTTTCGGCGGGGGCACAGATACGCAGTATTTT.

The J gene is TRBJ1-2, the V gene TRBV7-9, with TRBD1 as a possible D gene (5 bases). The CDR3 contains 14 residues. Germline V gene sequence: CDR1 SEHNR, CDR2 FQNEAQ (reference sequence). Trimming stripped 0 bases from V and 4 bases from J, with 9 bases between. The CDR3 bases are TGTGCCAGCAGCTTAGCGTCAGGGCTCTATGGCTACACCTTC. It specifies CASSLASGLYGYTF.

This clone has just a few counts. The chain recombines TRBV11-2 with TRBJ1-1; D gene uncertain. Germline values: CDR1 SGHAT, CDR2 FQNNGV. The length of the CDR3 is 15 residues. V was clipped by 0 bases and J by 0 bases, with 8 bases between them. CDR3 residues: CASSLDLALNTEAFF. Here the CDR3 DNA reads TGTGCCAGCAGCTTAGATTTGGCCCTGAACACTGAAGCTTTCTTT.

The chain has TRBV5-1 and TRBJ2-7; 14 bases are shared with TRBD2. CDR3 length: 18 amino acids. Trimming removed 4 bases from V and 0 bases from J; junction bases left unmatched: 9. Germline V gives CDR1 SGHRS, CDR2 YFSETQ. Here the CDR3 DNA reads TGCGCCAGCAGCCCCGGGACTAGCGGGGGACCCAGCTCCTACGAGCAGTACTTC. Translated, it gives CASSPGTSGGPSSYEQYF.

This clone was seen only a few times. The gene calls are TRBV6-1 and TRBJ1-1; D is perhaps TRBD1 (5 bases). V was clipped by 3 bases and J by 7 bases, with 9 bases between them. The CDR3 extends over 12 amino acids. Germline V gives CDR1 MNHNS, CDR2 SASEGT. The CDR3 reads CASSEQGGEAFF. The CDR3 DNA sequence: TGTGCCAGCAGTGAGCAGGGCGGTGAAGCTTTCTTT.

The chain links TRBV7-2 to TRBJ1-1; D is unresolved. The germline V and J ends were trimmed by 9 bases and 0 bases, with 5 bases remaining between them. The length of the CDR3 is 11 residues. Germline V CDR1 and CDR2: SGHTA, FQGNSA. The CDR3 bases are TGTGCCAGTTCCTTGAACACTGAAGCTTTCTTT. Encoded protein: CASSLNTEAFF.

This clone was seen just once. The gene calls are TRBV11-2 and TRBJ2-3; unclear D gene. Trimming removed 4 bases at V and 6 bases at J, with 11 bases between. CDR1 SGHAT and CDR2 FQNNGV come from the germline V gene. The CDR3 length is 13 residues. The CDR3 region has the DNA TGTGCCAGCAGCTCCCCCGGTACGGATACGCAGTATTTT. It codes for CASSSPGTDTQYF. Combining the CDR3 with reference TRBV11-2 and TRBJ2-3 gives the whole variable domain EAGVAQSPRYKIIEKRQSVAFWCNPISGHATLYWYQQILGQGPKLLIQFQNNGVVDDSQLPKDRFSAERLKGVDSTLKIQPAKLEDSAVYLCASSSPGTDTQYFGPGTRLTVL.

The chain uses TRBV11-2 and TRBJ2-7; a weak D match, TRBD1 (6 bases). V gave up 5 bases and J gave up 3 bases, with 17 bases separating them. Germline CDR1 SGHAT, CDR2 FQNNGV. This CDR3 has 15 amino acids. CDR3: CASSPRGRKDYEQYF. In DNA, the CDR3 is TGTGCCAGCAGCCCTAGGGGGAGAAAGGACTACGAGCAGTACTTC.

The chain uses TRBV30 and TRBJ2-1; 10 bases match TRBD1. Germline CDR1 is GTSNPN and CDR2 is SVGIG (reference sequence). The CDR3 extends over 15 amino acids. The junction had 9 bases not matched to a gene; V was cut back by 2 bases and J by 8 bases. CDR3 nucleotides: TGTGCCTGGAGTTTAGCCGGGACAGGGGTAGATGAGCAGTTCTTC. This encodes CAWSLAGTGVDEQFF.

This clone was recorded a few times. This chain connects TRBV30 to TRBJ1-3; D is perhaps TRBD1 (6 bases). CDR3 length: 15 amino acids. V was pared by 2 bases and J by 4 bases, with 15 bases between. The germline CDR1 and CDR2 sequences are GTSNPN and SVGIG (reference sequence). Written as DNA, the CDR3 is TGTGCCTGGAGTAACGGCGGGGGGCGAGGAAACACCATATATTTT. Translation: CAWSNGGGRGNTIYF.

The gene calls are TRBV28 and TRBJ1-5; D unresolved. Trimming pared 5 bases from V and 10 bases from J, leaving 21 bases between. CDR1 is MDHEN, CDR2 SYDVKM, per germline. The CDR3 runs 15 residues. CDR3 loop: CASSQPPLSGRPQHF. CDR3 nucleotide sequence: TGTGCCAGCAGTCAACCACCGTTGTCGGGTCGTCCCCAGCATTTT.

The chain uses TRBV6-5 and TRBJ2-4; TRBD2 might be the D (5 bases). The V gene lost 10 bases and the J gene lost 0 bases, with 13 bases spanning the gap. This CDR3 comprises 14 residues. CDR1 is MNHEY, CDR2 SVGAGI, per germline. This CDR3 reads CATQEDLAKNIQYF. CDR3 DNA sequence: TGTGCCACCCAGGAGGATCTAGCCAAAAACATTCAGTACTTC.

The chain is built from TRBV7-2 and TRBJ2-7, with TRBD1 matching over 7 bases. This CDR3 contains 14 residues. After removal of 6 bases from V and 6 bases from J, the junction contained 11 bases not matched to a gene. Germline CDR1 is SGHTA and CDR2 is FQGNSA. The CDR3 DNA reads TGTGCCAGCAGTCAACAGGGGCGGGTCTCCGAGCAGTACTTC. Translation: CASSQQGRVSEQYF.

This clone has more than one count but fewer than ten. The chain has TRBV27 and TRBJ1-5, with D perhaps matching TRBD1 (5 bases). From germline, CDR1 is MNHEY and CDR2 SMNVEV (reference sequence). Trimming pared 2 bases from V and 5 bases from J, leaving 13 bases between. The CDR3 is 15 amino acids. The CDR3 bases are TGTGCCAGCAGTTTACAGGGTGGGGTTTATCAGCCCCAGCATTTT. It codes for CASSLQGGVYQPQHF.

The sample holds a few counts of this clone. The V gene is TRBV14, the J gene TRBJ2-6, with D unclear. The germline V and J ends were trimmed by 1 base and 0 bases, with 10 bases remaining between them. CDR1 SGHDN and CDR2 FVKESK come from the germline V gene. The CDR3 contains 17 residues. The CDR3 loop is CASSQAVYLSGANVLTF. The CDR3, as DNA: TGTGCCAGCAGCCAAGCAGTATACCTCTCTGGGGCCAACGTCCTGACTTTC.

In this sample, this clone turned up a few times. The chain employs TRBV4-1 and TRBJ2-1; D is unclear. Germline V gene lookup returns CDR1 MGHRA and CDR2 YSYEKL. Trimming cost V 0 bases and J 6 bases, with 3 bases left between them. The length of the CDR3 is 12 residues. CDR3 loop: CASSQDLNEQFF. In DNA, the CDR3 is TGCGCCAGCAGCCAAGATCTCAATGAGCAGTTCTTC.

The gene calls are TRBV15 and TRBJ2-4, with D possibly TRBD2 on 6 matching bases. The CDR3 has 13 amino acids. The V end was cut by 8 bases, the J end by 7 bases, with 15 bases between. The germline CDR1 and CDR2 sequences are LNHNV and YYDKDF (reference sequence). The CDR3, as DNA: TGTGCCACCGGTCCGGGGGAAGGGAACATTCAGTACTTC. Residues: CATGPGEGNIQYF.

Concerning this clone: Compared with germline, one end of the junction differs, possibly owing to a read error. V gene TRBV18 combines with J gene TRBJ1-4; 9 positions agree with TRBD1. The CDR3 is 15 residues long. Germline V gives CDR1 KGHSH, CDR2 LQKENI. For the CDR3, the DNA is TGTGTCAGCTCAACGAGGGACAGGGAATTTGAAAAACTGTTTTTT. This sequence encodes CVSSTRDREFEKLFF.

The chain links TRBV7-2 to TRBJ2-6; no firm D call. The CDR3 is 14 amino acids. Trimming removed 3 bases from V and 4 bases from J, with 7 bases in between. Per the germline V gene, CDR1 is SGHTA and CDR2 is FQGNSA. As DNA, the CDR3 is TGTGCCAGCAGCTTGTTTCTGGGGGCCAACGTCCTGACTTTC. This gives the protein CASSLFLGANVLTF.